This T cell receptor beta chain was sequenced in a study of regulatory T cells in long-lasting Graves disease. Researchers made TCR beta libraries by using iRepertoire HTBI primers and running Arm-PCR on CDR3 regions. Each CDR3 protein is one row after TCRdb ran MiXCR on the multiplex PCR reads. The sample lists fewer than 650,000 distinct CDR3 sequences; around 17% were seen once. Trimming at V came to 1 base and at J to 2 bases, leaving 9 bases not matched to a gene. The CDR3 is 17 amino acids. CDR1 and CDR2 from the germline V gene are SGHRS and YFSETQ. This clonotype has more than one count but fewer than ten. The time point was: newly diagnosed GD, antithyroid drugs for less than 3 months. PBMC-derived RNA was used for the TCR library. The sample was also linked to a second study, of T cells in Graves' hyperthyroidism and ophthalmopathy.

This material consisted of peripheral blood mononuclear cells (PBMCs), taken at new diagnosis, from a patient treated with antithyroid drugs. The receptor was derived from a woman in her 30s with Graves disease. The chain recombines TRBV5-1 with TRBJ2-1; 7 nucleotides line up with TRBD2. The CDR3 coding sequence is TGCGCCAGCAGCTTGCATAGTACGGGAGGCGCCTACAATGAGCAGTTCTTC. Protein: CASSLHSTGGAYNEQFF.